Sequencing of this T cell receptor beta chain was carried out in a study of beta chain features in type 1 diabetes. Only one heparinised blood draw was taken per donor, and its volume averaged about 116 mL. Sorting of CD4+ naive, central memory, regulatory and stem cell-like memory cells was performed via CD45RO/CCR7/CD25/CD127/CD95/CD27. As for this clone: Its antigen is not known.

Germline loops: CDR1 MDHEN, CDR2 SYDVKM. V lost 1 base to trimming and J lost 6 bases; unmatched junction nucleotides: 6. There are 15 residues in the CDR3. The investigators reverse transcribed all of the isolated RNA, so they sequenced expressed TCRB transcripts. Measured with immunoSEQ multiplex PCR; TCRdb has only the in-frame clones, and not every one. The sample holds 280,000 or so clones, approximately 16% seen once. Broader study findings: Insertions at VDJ junctions were less frequent in type 1 diabetes patients. These patients also deleted more nucleotides at the same junctions. TCRB repertoires of naive, central memory and Treg cells appeared more similar among patients than among healthy donors. All four CD4+ subsets of Type 1 diabetes patients contained TCRB CDR3s that were moderately but significantly shorter.

This receptor was identified in a man aged 18 to 29 with type 1 diabetes. The chain recombines TRBV28 with TRBJ2-7; 10 nucleotides align to TRBD2. Sequenced sample: naive CD4+ T cells from blood. CDR3 residues: CASSLYSGRAGEQYF. The CDR3 DNA follows: TGTGCCAGCAGTTTATACAGCGGGAGGGCGGGCGAGCAGTACTTC.